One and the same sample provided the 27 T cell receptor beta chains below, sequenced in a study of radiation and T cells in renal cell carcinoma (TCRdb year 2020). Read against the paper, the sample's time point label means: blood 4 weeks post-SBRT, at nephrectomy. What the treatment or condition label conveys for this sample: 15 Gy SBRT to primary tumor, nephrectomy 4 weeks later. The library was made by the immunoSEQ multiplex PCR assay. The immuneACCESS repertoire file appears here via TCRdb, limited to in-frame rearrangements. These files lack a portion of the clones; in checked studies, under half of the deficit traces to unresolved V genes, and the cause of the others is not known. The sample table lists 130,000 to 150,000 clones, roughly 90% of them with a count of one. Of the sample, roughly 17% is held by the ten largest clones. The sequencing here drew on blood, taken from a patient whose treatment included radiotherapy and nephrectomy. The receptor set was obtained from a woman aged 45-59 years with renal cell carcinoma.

CDR3 bases: TGTGCCAGCAGTGAAGTTAATGGACGGGTTCATTTT. Amino acid sequence: CASSEVNGRVHF. V is TRBV2 and J is TRBJ1-5; D is undetermined. Trimming shortened V by 1 base and J by 16 bases, and 14 bases separated the two germline ends. The CDR3 has 12 amino acids. The germline V gene has CDR1 SNHLY and CDR2 FYNNEI. The complete variable domain, with remaining parts taken from reference TRBV2 and TRBJ1-5, reads EPEVTQTPSHQVTQMGQEVILRCVPISNHLYFYWYRQILGQKVEFLVSFYNNEISEKSEIFDDQFSVERPDGSNFTLKIRSTKLEDSAMYFCASSEVNGRVHFGDGTRLSIL.

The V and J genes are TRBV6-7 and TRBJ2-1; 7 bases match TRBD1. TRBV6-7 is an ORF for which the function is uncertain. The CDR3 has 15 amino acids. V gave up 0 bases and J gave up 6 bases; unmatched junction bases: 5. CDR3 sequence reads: CASSYSGAGGNEQFF. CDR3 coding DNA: TGTGCCAGCAGTTACTCGGGGGCAGGGGGCAATGAGCAGTTCTTC.

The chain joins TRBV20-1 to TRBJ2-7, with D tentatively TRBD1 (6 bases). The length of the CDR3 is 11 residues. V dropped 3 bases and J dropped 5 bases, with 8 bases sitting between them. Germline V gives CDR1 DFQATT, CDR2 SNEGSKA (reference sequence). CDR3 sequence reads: CSASGGNEQYF. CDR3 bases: TGCAGTGCTAGTGGGGGCAACGAGCAGTACTTC.

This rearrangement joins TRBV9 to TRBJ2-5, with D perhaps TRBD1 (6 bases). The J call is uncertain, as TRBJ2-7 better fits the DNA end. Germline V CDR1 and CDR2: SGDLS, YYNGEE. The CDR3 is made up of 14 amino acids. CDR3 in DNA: TGTGCCAGCAGTCACCGGGACAACTCCTACGAGCAGTACTTC. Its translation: CASSHRDNSYEQYF.

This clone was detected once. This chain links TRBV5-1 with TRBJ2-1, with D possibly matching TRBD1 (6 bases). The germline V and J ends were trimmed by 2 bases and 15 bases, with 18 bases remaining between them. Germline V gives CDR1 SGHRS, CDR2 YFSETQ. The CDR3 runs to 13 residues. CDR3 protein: CASSLGKGVVRFF. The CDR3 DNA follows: TGCGCCAGCAGCTTAGGGAAGGGGGTCGTGCGGTTCTTC. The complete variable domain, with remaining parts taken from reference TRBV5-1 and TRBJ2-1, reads KAGVTQTPRYLIKTRGQQVTLSCSPISGHRSVSWYQQTPGQGLQFLFEYFSETQRNKGNFPGRFSGRQFSNSRSEMNVSTLELGDSALYLCASSLGKGVVRFFGPGTRLTVL.

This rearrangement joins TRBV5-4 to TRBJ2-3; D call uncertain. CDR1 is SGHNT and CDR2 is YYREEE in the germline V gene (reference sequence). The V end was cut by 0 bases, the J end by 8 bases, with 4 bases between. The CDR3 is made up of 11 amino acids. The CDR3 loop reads CASSLEGTQYF. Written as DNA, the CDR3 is TGTGCCAGCAGCTTGGAGGGTACGCAGTATTTT.

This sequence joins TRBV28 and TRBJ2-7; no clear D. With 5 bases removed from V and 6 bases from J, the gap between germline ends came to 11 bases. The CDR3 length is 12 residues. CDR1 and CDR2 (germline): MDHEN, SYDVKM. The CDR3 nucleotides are TGTGCCAGCAGTCGCCCAAACTCCGAGCAGTACTTC. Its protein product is CASSRPNSEQYF.

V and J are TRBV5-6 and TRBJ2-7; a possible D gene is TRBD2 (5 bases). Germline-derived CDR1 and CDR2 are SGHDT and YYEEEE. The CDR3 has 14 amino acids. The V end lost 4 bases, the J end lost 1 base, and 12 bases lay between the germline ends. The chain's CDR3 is CASSRGDVSYEQYF. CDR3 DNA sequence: TGTGCCAGCAGCCGGGGAGACGTTTCCTACGAGCAGTACTTC. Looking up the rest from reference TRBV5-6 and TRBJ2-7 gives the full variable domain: DAGVTQSPTHLIKTRGQQVTLRCSPKSGHDTVSWYQQALGQGPQFIFQYYEEEERQRGNFPDRFSGHQFPNYSSELNVNALLLGDSALYLCASSRGDVSYEQYFGPGTRLTVT.

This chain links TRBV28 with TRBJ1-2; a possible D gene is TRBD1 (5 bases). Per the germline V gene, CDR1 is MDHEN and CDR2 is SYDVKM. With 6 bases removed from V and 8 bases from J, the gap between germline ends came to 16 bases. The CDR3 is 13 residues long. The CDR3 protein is CASRTTGPRGYTF. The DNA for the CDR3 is TGTGCCAGCAGGACCACAGGACCCCGGGGCTACACCTTC.

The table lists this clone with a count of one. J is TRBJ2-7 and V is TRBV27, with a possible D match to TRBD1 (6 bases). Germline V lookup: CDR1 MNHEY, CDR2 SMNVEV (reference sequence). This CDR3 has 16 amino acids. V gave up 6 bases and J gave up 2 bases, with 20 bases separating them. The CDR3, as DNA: TGTGCCAGCAGACCACCAAAGGGGACACGACCCTACGAGCAGTACTTC. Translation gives CASRPPKGTRPYEQYF.

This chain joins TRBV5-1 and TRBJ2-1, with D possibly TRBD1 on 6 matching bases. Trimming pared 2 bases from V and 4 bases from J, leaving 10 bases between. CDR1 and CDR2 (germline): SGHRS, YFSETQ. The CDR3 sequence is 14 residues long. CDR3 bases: TGCGCCAGCAGCTTACAGGGCCCTTACAATGAGCAGTTCTTC. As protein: CASSLQGPYNEQFF.

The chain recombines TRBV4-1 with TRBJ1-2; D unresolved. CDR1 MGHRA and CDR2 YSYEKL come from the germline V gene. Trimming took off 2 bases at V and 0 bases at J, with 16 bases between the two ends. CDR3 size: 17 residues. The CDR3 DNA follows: TGCGCCAGCAGCCAATCGATTACTGGAGCCACTAACTATGGCTACACCTTC. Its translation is CASSQSITGATNYGYTF.

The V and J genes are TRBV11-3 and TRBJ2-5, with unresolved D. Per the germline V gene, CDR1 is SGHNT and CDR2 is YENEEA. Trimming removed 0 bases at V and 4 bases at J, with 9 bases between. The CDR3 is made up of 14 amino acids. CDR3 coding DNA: TGTGCCAGCAGCTTAGACCCGGGCTCAGAGACCCAGTACTTC. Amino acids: CASSLDPGSETQYF.

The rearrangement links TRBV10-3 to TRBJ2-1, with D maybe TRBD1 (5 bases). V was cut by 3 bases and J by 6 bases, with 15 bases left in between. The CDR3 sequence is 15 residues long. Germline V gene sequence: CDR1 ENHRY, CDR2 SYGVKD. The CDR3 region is CAISDRWGRANEQFF. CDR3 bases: TGTGCCATCAGTGATCGGTGGGGCAGGGCCAATGAGCAGTTCTTC.

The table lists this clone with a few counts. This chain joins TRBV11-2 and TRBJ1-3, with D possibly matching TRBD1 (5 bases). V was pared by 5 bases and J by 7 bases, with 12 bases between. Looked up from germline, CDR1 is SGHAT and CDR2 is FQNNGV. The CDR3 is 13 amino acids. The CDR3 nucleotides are TGTGCCAGCAGCAAGGACATTCGGAACACCATATATTTT. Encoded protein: CASSKDIRNTIYF. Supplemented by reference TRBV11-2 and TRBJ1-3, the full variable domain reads EAGVAQSPRYKIIEKRQSVAFWCNPISGHATLYWYQQILGQGPKLLIQFQNNGVVDDSQLPKDRFSAERLKGVDSTLKIQPAKLEDSAVYLCASSKDIRNTIYFGEGSWLTVV.

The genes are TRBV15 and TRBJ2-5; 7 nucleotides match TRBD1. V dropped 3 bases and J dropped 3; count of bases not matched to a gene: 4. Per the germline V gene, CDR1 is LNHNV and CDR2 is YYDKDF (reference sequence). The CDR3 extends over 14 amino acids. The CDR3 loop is CATSRTGKKETQYF. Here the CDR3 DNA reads TGTGCCACCAGCAGGACAGGGAAAAAAGAGACCCAGTACTTC. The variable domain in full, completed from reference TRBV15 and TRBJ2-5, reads DAMVIQNPRYQVTQFGKPVTLSCSQTLNHNVMYWYQQKSSQAPKLLFHYYDKDFNNEADTPDNFQSRRPNTSFCFLDIRSPGLGDTAMYLCATSRTGKKETQYFGPGTRLLVL.

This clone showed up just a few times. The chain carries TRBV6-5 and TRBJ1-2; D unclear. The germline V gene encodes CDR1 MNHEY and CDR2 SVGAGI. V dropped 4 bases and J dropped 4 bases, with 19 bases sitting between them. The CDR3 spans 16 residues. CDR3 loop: CASSSRSTGRSYGYTF. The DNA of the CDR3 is TGTGCCAGCAGTTCGAGGAGTACTGGCCGCAGCTATGGCTACACCTTC.

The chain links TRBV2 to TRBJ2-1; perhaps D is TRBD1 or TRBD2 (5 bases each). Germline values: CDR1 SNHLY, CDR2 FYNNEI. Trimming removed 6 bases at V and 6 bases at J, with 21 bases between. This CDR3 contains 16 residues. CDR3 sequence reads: CASRTRGGLLFNEQFF. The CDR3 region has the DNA TGTGCCAGCAGGACGAGGGGTGGGTTACTTTTCAATGAGCAGTTCTTC. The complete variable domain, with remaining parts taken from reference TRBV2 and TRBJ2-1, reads EPEVTQTPSHQVTQMGQEVILRCVPISNHLYFYWYRQILGQKVEFLVSFYNNEISEKSEIFDDQFSVERPDGSNFTLKIRSTKLEDSAMYFCASRTRGGLLFNEQFFGPGTRLTVL.

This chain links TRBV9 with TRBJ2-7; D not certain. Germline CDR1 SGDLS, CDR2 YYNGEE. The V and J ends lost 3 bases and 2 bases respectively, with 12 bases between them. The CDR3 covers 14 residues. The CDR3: CASSAETSPYEQYF. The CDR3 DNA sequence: TGTGCCAGCAGCGCGGAAACGAGTCCCTACGAGCAGTACTTC.

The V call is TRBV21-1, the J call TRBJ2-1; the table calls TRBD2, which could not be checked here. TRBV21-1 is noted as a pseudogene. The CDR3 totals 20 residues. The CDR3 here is CASTPGLAGGTICSYNEQFF. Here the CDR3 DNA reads TGTGCCAGCACTCCTGGGCTAGCGGGGGGCACGATATGTTCCTACAATGAGCAGTTCTTC.

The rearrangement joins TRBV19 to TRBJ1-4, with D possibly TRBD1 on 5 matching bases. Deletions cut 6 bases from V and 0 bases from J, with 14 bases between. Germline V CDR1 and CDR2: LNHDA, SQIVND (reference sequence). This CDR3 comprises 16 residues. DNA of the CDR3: TGTGCCAGTAGGACTGGGGCGGGAGCAACTAATGAAAAACTGTTTTTT. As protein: CASRTGAGATNEKLFF. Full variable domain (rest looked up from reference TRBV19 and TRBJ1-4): DGGITQSPKYLFRKEGQNVTLSCEQNLNHDAMYWYRQDPGQGLRLIYYSQIVNDFQKGDIAEGYSVSREKKESFPLTVTSAQKNPTAFYLCASRTGAGATNEKLFFGSGTQLSVL.

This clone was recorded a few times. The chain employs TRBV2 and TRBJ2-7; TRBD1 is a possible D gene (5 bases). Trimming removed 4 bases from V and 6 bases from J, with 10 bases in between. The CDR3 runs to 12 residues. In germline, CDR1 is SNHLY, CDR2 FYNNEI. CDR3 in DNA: TGTGCCAGCAGTGGACAGACTCCCGAGCAGTACTTC. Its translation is CASSGQTPEQYF.

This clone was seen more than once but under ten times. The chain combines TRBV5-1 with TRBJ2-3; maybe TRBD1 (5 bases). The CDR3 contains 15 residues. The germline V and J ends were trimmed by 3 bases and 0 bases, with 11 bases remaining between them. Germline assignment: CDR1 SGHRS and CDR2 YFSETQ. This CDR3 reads CASSYNRGSTDTQYF. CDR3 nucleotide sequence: TGCGCCAGCAGCTACAATAGGGGAAGCACAGATACGCAGTATTTT.

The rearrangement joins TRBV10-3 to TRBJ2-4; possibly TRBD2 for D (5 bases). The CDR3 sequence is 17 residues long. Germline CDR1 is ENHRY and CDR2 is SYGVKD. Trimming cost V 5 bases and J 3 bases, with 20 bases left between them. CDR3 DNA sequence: TGTGCCATCAGTCCCTCGGTGTCGGGGTTCGTCAAAAACATTCAGTACTTC. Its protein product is CAISPSVSGFVKNIQYF.

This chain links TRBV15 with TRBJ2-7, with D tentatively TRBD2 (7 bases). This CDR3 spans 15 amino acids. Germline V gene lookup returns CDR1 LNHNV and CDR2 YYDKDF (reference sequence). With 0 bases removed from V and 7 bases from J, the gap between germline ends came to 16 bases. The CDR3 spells CATSRDAGAGREQYF. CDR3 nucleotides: TGTGCCACCAGCAGAGATGCGGGGGCAGGGAGGGAGCAGTACTTC.

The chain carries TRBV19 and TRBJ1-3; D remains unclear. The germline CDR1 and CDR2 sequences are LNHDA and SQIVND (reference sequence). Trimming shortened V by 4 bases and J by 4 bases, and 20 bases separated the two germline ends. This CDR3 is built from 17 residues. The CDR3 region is CASSTLTEFTWGNTIYF. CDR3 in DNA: TGTGCCAGTAGTACCCTAACGGAGTTCACCTGGGGAAACACCATATATTTT.

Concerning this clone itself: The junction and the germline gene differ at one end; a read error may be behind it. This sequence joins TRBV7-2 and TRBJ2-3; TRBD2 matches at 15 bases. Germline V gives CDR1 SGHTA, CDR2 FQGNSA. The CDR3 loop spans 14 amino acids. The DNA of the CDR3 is TGTGCCAGCAGCTCCTCCTCCGGGACTAGCGGGGGGAATTTT. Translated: CASSSSSGTSGGNF.